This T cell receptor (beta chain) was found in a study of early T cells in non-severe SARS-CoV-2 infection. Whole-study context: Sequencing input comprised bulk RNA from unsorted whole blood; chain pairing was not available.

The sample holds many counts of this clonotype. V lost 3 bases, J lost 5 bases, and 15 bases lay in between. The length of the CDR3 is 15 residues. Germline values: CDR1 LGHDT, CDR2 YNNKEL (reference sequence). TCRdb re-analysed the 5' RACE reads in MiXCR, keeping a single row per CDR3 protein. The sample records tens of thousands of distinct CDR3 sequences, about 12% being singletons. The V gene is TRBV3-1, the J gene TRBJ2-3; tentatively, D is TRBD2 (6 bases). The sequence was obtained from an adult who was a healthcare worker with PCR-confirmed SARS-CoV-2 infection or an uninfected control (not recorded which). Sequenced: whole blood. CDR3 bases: TGTGCCAGCAGCCACGGTAGACTAGACCGAGATACGCAGTATTTT. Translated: CASSHGRLDRDTQYF.